This T cell receptor (beta chain) derives from a study of shared clonotypes between healthy human individuals. Germline V gene sequence: CDR1 SGDLS, CDR2 YYNGEE. Trimming left V 2 bases short and J 9 bases short, with 15 bases between. The CDR3 sequence is 14 residues long. This table comes from immunoSEQ multiplex PCR, and its TCRdb copy is limited to in-frame clones, with some not included. The sample carries 2 million or so clones, around 95% recorded once. General study points: The study found lower generation probabilities in non-shared clonotypes than in those shared by all four donors.

A remark on this clone: Its antigen is undetermined.

Sequences were obtained from naive CD4+ T cells sorted from blood. Subset: CD45RA+ positively selected. This TCR was recovered from a man younger than 35 in good health. The chain carries TRBV9 and TRBJ2-1, with D possibly matching TRBD2 (6 bases). Written as DNA, the CDR3 is TGTGCCAGCAGCGTGGTCCTGGGAGGTGGTGAGCAGTTCTTC. It specifies CASSVVLGGGEQFF.